Listed here is a single T cell receptor beta chain. Authors' data handling: Using reference gene primer amplification, nucleated cell counts were estimated. The method was immunoSEQ multiplex PCR; TCRdb's version includes in-frame clones alone and lacks a portion of them. The V and J calls and clone size are taken from that table; D and trimming were inferred from the DNA. The sample lists over 85,000 clones; 76% were seen once. The sample belongs to a study of blood T cell repertoires in COVID-19. Study in general: T cells, B-cell-depleted T cells, or PBMCs provided the cDNA or gDNA that served as material.

Sequenced: peripheral blood. The origin of this receptor is a woman older than 75 with acute or convalescent COVID-19.

DNA for the CDR3: TGTGCCAGCAGGCCAGGACAGGTCTCCTACGAGCAGTACTTC. Translated, it gives CASRPGQVSYEQYF. The rearrangement links TRBV27 to TRBJ2-5; 7 nucleotides match TRBD1. The DNA end is a closer match to TRBJ2-7, so the J assignment may be wrong. The CDR3 contains 14 residues. Per germline, CDR1 MNHEY and CDR2 SMNVEV (reference sequence).